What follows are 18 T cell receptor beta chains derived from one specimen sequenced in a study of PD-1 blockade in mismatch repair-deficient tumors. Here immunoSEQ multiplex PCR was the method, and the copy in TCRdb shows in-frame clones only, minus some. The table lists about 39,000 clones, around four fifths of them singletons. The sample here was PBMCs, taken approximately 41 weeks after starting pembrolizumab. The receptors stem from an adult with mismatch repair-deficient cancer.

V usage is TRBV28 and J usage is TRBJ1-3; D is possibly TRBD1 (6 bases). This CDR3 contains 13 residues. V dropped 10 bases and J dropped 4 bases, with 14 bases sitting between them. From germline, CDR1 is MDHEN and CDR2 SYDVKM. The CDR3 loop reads CATHSGTGNTIYF. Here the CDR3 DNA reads TGTGCCACGCACTCTGGGACAGGAAACACCATATATTTT.

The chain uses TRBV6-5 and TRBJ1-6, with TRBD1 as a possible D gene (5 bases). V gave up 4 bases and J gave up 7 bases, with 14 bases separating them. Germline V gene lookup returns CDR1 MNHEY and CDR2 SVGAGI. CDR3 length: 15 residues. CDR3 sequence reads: CASSSISGANSPLHF. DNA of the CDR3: TGTGCCAGCAGTTCCATAAGCGGGGCGAATTCACCCCTCCACTTT.

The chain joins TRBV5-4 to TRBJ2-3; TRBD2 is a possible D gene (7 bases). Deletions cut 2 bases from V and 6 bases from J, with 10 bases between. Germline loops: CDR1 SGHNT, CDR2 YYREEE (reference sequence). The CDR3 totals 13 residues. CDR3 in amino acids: CASSFRGGDTQYF. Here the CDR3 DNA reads TGTGCCAGCAGCTTCAGGGGAGGGGATACGCAGTATTTT. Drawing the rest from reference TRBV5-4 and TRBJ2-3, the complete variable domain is ETGVTQSPTHLIKTRGQQVTLRCSSQSGHNTVSWYQQALGQGPQFIFQYYREEENGRGNFPPRFSGLQFPNYSSELNVNALELDDSALYLCASSFRGGDTQYFGPGTRLTVL.

The DNA of the CDR3 is TGTGCCAGCAGCCCCAGGGGGCAGGCGAACACTGAAGCTTTCTTT. Residues: CASSPRGQANTEAFF. The gene calls are TRBV6-5 and TRBJ1-1; 8 bases are a match to TRBD1. V trimming: 6 bases; J trimming: 1 base; junction bases outside the gene matches: 7. Per the germline V gene, CDR1 is MNHEY and CDR2 is SVGAGI. CDR3 length: 15 residues.

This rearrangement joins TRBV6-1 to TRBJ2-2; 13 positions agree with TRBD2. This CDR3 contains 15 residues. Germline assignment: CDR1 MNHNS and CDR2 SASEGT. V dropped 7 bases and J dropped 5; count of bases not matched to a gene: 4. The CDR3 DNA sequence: TGTGCCAGCAAGGGACTAGCGGGAAGGACCGGGGAGCTGTTTTTT. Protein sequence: CASKGLAGRTGELFF.

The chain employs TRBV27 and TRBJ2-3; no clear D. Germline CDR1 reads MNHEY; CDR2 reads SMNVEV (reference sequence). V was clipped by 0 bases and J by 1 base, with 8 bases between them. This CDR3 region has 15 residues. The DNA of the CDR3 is TGTGCCAGCAGTTTATCGACACTTGGCACAGATACGCAGTATTTT. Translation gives CASSLSTLGTDTQYF.

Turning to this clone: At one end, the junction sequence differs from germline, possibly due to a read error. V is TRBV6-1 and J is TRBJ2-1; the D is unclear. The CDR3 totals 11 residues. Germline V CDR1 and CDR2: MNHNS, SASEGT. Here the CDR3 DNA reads TGTGCCAGCAGTGAAGGCGGCCCTCCCCTCTTC. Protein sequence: CASSEGGPPLF.

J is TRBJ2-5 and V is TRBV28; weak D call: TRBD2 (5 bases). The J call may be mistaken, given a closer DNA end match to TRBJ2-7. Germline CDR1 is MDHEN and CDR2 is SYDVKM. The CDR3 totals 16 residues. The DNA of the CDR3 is TGTGCCAGCAGTTTTGGGTCGGGTGAGGGTATCTACGAGCAGTACTTC. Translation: CASSFGSGEGIYEQYF.

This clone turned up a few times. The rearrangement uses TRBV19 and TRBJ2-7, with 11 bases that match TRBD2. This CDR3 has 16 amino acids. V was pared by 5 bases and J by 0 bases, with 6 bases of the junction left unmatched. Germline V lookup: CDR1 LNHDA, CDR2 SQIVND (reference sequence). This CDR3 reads CASSRRLAGSSYEQYF. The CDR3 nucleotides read TGTGCCAGTAGTCGTCGACTAGCGGGGAGCTCCTACGAGCAGTACTTC.

This chain's CDR3 is CASSGRGGDGYTF. In DNA, the CDR3 is TGTGCCAGTAGTGGCCGGGGGGGTGATGGCTACACCTTC. The chain joins TRBV19 to TRBJ1-2; D is perhaps TRBD1 (5 bases). This CDR3 contains 13 residues. CDR1 is LNHDA and CDR2 is SQIVND in the germline V gene (reference sequence). Trimming took 5 bases from V and 6 from J, leaving 13 bases between them.

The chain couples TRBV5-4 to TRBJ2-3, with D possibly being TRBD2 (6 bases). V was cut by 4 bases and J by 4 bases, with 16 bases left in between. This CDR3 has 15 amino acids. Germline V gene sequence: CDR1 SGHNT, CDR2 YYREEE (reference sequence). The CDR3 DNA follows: TGTGCCAGCAGCCCGGAGGGGAGCCGGGCAGATACGCAGTATTTT. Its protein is CASSPEGSRADTQYF. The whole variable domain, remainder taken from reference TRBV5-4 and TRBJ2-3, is ETGVTQSPTHLIKTRGQQVTLRCSSQSGHNTVSWYQQALGQGPQFIFQYYREEENGRGNFPPRFSGLQFPNYSSELNVNALELDDSALYLCASSPEGSRADTQYFGPGTRLTVL.

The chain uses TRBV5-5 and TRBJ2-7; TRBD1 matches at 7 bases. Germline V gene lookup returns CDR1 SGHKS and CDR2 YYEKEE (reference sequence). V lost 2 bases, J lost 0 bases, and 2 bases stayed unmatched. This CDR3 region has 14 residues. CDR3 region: CASSFTGASYEQYF. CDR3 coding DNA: TGTGCCAGCAGCTTCACAGGGGCCTCCTACGAGCAGTACTTC.

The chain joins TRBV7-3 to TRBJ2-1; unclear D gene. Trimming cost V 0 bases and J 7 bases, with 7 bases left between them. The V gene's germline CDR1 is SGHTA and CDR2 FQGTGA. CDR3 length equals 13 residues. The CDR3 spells CASSLTPDNEQFF. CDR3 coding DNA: TGTGCCAGCAGCTTAACACCAGATAATGAGCAGTTCTTC.

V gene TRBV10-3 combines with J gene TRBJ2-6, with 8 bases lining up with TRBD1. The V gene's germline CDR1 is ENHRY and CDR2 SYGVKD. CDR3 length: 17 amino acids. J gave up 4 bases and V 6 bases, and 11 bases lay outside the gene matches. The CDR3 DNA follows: TGTGCCATCAGCGGACAGGGAAATTTGGCGGGGGCCAACGTCCTGACTTTC. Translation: CAISGQGNLAGANVLTF.

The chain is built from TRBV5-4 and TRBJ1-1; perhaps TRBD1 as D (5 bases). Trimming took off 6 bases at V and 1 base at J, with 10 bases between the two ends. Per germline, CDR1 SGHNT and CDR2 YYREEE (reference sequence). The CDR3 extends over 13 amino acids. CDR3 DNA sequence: TGTGCCAGCACCATTGGACAGAACACTGAAGCTTTCTTT. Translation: CASTIGQNTEAFF.

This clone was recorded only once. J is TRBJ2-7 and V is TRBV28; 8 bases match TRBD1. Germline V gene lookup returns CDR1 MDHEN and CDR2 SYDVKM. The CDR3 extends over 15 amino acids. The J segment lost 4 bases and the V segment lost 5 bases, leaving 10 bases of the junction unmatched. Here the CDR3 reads CASSLLGQGGYEQYF. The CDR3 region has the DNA TGTGCCAGCAGTCTACTAGGACAGGGAGGATACGAGCAGTACTTC.

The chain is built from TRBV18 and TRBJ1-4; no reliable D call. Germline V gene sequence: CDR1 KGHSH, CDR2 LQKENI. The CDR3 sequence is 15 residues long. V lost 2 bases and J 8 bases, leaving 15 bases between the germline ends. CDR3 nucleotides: TGTGCCAGCTCACCAAATCCCTCTATCGGGGAAAAACTGTTTTTT. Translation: CASSPNPSIGEKLFF.

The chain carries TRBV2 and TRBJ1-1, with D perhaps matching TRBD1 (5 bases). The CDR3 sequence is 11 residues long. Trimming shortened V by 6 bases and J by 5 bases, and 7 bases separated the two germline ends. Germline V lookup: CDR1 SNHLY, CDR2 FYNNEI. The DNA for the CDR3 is TGTGCCAGCAGATCAGGGACTGAAGCTTTCTTT. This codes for CASRSGTEAFF.